The 14 T cell receptor beta chains below all came from one sample that was sequenced in a study of T cells after yellow fever vaccination. TCRdb redid the calling of the 5' RACE reads with MiXCR, one entry per CDR3 protein. The repertoire holds hundreds of thousands of distinct CDR3 sequences, about 4% seen once, with approximately 25% in the top ten. The sample consisted of PBMCs, taken 5 days after the yellow fever booster vaccination. The receptor source for this set is a man between 18 and 35 years old who received the YFV17D yellow fever vaccine.

In this sample, this clonotype turned up many times. This chain uses TRBV24-1 with TRBJ2-3, with 7 bases that match TRBD1. V was pared by 9 bases and J by 4 bases, with 6 bases of the junction left unmatched. Germline-derived CDR1 and CDR2 are KGHDR and SFDVKD. CDR3 length: 13 amino acids. The CDR3 DNA reads as TGTGCCACCGGAGACAGGGATGCAGATACGCAGTATTTT. Its protein is CATGDRDADTQYF.

This clonotype was counted ten times or more. The V and J genes are TRBV6-2 or TRBV6-3 and TRBJ2-1; tentative D call: TRBD1 (5 bases). Trimming cost V 4 bases and J 4 bases, with 14 bases left between them. This CDR3 comprises 15 residues. Germline CDR1 MNHEY, CDR2 SVGEGT. CDR3 in amino acids: CASSSRGPGYNEQFF. In nucleotides, the CDR3 is TGTGCCAGCAGTTCTAGGGGTCCTGGGTACAATGAGCAGTTCTTC.

This clonotype appeared many times. The J gene is TRBJ1-2, the V gene TRBV5-1; D is perhaps TRBD1 (5 bases). The CDR3 is 14 amino acids. The germline CDR1 and CDR2 sequences are SGHRS and YFSETQ. V was trimmed by 4 bases and J by 0 bases, leaving 10 bases between them. The CDR3 DNA reads TGCGCCAGCAGCCCCGGGACGGCTAACTATGGCTACACCTTC. As protein: CASSPGTANYGYTF.

In its sample, this clonotype is large. The chain is built from TRBV6-2 or TRBV6-3 and TRBJ1-5; weak D call: TRBD1 (5 bases). Deletions cut 6 bases from V and 2 bases from J, with 11 bases between. Germline V gene sequence: CDR1 MNHEY, CDR2 SVGEGT. The CDR3 totals 14 residues. The CDR3 spells CASRSLQGNQPQHF. CDR3 DNA sequence: TGTGCCAGCAGATCACTACAGGGCAATCAGCCCCAGCATTTT.

This clonotype came up many times. The chain uses TRBV12-3 or TRBV12-4 and TRBJ2-3; TRBD2 is a possible D gene (6 bases). The CDR3 sequence is 15 residues long. Trimming took 7 bases from V and 3 from J, leaving 17 bases between them. The CDR3 DNA reads as TGTGCCAGCACCCCGGGACTCCCAGGGACAGATACGCAGTATTTT. Translated, it gives CASTPGLPGTDTQYF.

The V gene is TRBV11-2, the J gene TRBJ1-2; TRBD1 is a possible D gene (6 bases). The germline V gene has CDR1 SGHAT and CDR2 FQNNGV. The CDR3 has 14 residues. Trimming cost V 5 bases and J 5 bases, with 15 bases left between them. For the CDR3, the DNA is TGTGCCAGCAGCCGTTACAGGGAGCCATATGGCTACACCTTC. Encoded protein: CASSRYREPYGYTF.

This clonotype was observed a few times. The V call is TRBV23-1, the J call TRBJ2-7; D gene uncertain. TRBV23-1 is placed among ORFs of uncertain function. Trimming removed 4 bases at V and 5 bases at J, with 12 bases between. The CDR3 consists of 13 residues. The CDR3 protein is CASSLRNGDEQYF. The CDR3 DNA is TGCGCCAGCAGTCTAAGAAATGGGGACGAGCAGTACTTC.

The chain has TRBV5-1 and TRBJ1-1; no definite D call. This CDR3 is built from 14 residues. Germline lookup yields CDR1 SGHRS and CDR2 YFSETQ. The ends were cut back, 6 bases at V and 0 bases at J, with 12 bases in the middle. CDR3 in amino acids: CASMRGAVNTEAFF. The CDR3 nucleotides read TGCGCCAGCATGCGGGGAGCGGTGAACACTGAAGCTTTCTTT.

This clonotype has just a few counts. The chain uses TRBV5-1 and TRBJ2-3; 14 bases are a match to TRBD2. Germline lookup yields CDR1 SGHRS and CDR2 YFSETQ. Trimming removed 2 bases from V and 5 bases from J; junction bases left unmatched: 7. The CDR3 spans 17 residues. This CDR3 reads CASSFPPGTSGGDTQYF. CDR3 sequence (DNA): TGCGCCAGCAGCTTCCCCCCAGGGACTAGCGGGGGAGATACGCAGTATTTT.

This clonotype was seen more than once but under ten times. J is TRBJ2-2 and V is TRBV5-5; D ambiguous. V was pared by 2 bases and J by 4 bases, with 9 bases between. Germline V CDR1 and CDR2: SGHKS, YYEKEE (reference sequence). The CDR3 contains 14 residues. CDR3 residues: CASSFKTSTGELFF. In nucleotides, the CDR3 is TGTGCCAGCAGCTTTAAAACAAGCACCGGGGAGCTGTTTTTT.

This clonotype has a handful of counts. The chain recombines TRBV10-3 with TRBJ2-7, with unresolved D. The CDR3 sequence is 12 residues long. Trimming pared 4 bases from V and 5 bases from J, leaving 9 bases between. The germline V gene encodes CDR1 ENHRY and CDR2 SYGVKD. The CDR3 coding sequence is TGTGCCATCAGTGTGGGATACAACGAGCAGTACTTC. Protein sequence: CAISVGYNEQYF.

This clonotype has at least ten counts. The chain has TRBV5-1 and TRBJ2-3; 12 bases are shared with TRBD1. Germline trimming cut 4 bases from V and 2 bases from J; bases unmatched to any gene: 8. The CDR3 runs 17 residues. Germline CDR1 and CDR2: SGHRS and YFSETQ. CDR3 sequence: CASSPPGQGAITDTQYF. The CDR3 DNA reads as TGCGCCAGCAGCCCACCGGGACAGGGGGCGATCACAGATACGCAGTATTTT.

This sequence joins TRBV7-9 and TRBJ1-2, with TRBD1 as a possible D gene (5 bases). This CDR3 spans 12 amino acids. Trimming pared 3 bases from V and 7 bases from J, leaving 9 bases between. In germline, CDR1 is SEHNR, CDR2 FQNEAQ (reference sequence). In nucleotides, the CDR3 is TGTGCCAGCAGCTTCGGGGACTCTGGCTACACCTTC. Translating gives CASSFGDSGYTF.

The chain has TRBV28 and TRBJ2-5; 7 positions agree with TRBD1. Looked up from germline, CDR1 is MDHEN and CDR2 is SYDVKM. The V gene end was trimmed by 5 bases and the J gene end by 5 bases; junction bases not matched to a gene: 8. CDR3 size: 14 residues. The CDR3, as DNA: TGTGCCAGCAGTCTCCAGGGGGTAGTGGAGACCCAGTACTTC. Translation gives CASSLQGVVETQYF.